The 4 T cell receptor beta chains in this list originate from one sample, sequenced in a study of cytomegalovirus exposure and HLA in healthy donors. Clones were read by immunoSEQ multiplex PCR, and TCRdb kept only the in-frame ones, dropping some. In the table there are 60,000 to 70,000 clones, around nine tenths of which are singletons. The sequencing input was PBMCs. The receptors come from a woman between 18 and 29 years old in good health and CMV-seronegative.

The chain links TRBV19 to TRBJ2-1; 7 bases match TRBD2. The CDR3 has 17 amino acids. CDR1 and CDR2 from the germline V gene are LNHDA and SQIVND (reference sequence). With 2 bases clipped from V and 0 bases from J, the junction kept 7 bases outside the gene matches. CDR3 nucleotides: TGTGCCAGTAGTATATTACCAGGCGGGAGCTCCTACAATGAGCAGTTCTTC. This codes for CASSILPGGSSYNEQFF.

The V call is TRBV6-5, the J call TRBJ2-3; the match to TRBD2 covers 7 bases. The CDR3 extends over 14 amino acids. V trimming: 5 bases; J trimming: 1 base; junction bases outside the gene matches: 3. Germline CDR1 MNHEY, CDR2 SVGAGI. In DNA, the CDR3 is TGTGCCAGCAGTCTTGGGGGGGGCACAGATACGCAGTATTTT. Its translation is CASSLGGGTDTQYF.

This CDR3 reads CASSLFREQFF. CDR3 in DNA: TGTGCCAGCAGCTTATTCCGTGAGCAGTTCTTC. The gene calls are TRBV11-2 and TRBJ2-1, with D unclear. CDR3 size: 11 residues. Trimming removed 2 bases from V and 9 bases from J, with 5 bases in between. CDR1 SGHAT and CDR2 FQNNGV come from the germline V gene.

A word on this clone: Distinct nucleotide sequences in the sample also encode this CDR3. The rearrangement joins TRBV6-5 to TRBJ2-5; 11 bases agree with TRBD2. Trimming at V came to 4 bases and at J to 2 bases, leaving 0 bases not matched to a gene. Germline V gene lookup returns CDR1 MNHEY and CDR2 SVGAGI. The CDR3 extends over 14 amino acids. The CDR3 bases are TGTGCCAGCAGTTGGACTAGCGGGCAAGAGACCCAGTACTTC. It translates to CASSWTSGQETQYF.